This TCR beta chain was identified during a study of cytomegalovirus exposure and HLA in healthy donors. Study observations and caveats: About 150 TCR beta chains were listed as cytomegalovirus-associated. A subsequent analysis found that TCR clusters from the first cohort also tended to co-occur in the 90 to 150 validation repertoires, with around 94% of cluster scores above 0. Rarity marked most TCR sequences, yet some public TCRs occurred in many donors. Using the classifier, cytomegalovirus status was reportedly diagnosed with high specificity and sensitivity.

Sequencing used immunoSEQ multiplex PCR; TCRdb keeps in-frame clones, though not all of them. The table lists 220,000 or so clones, approximately 80% of them singletons. Comment on this clone: Its antigen remains unknown.

CDR1 and CDR2 from the germline V gene are MNHEY and SVGAGI. The CDR3 has 16 amino acids. Trimming cost V 0 bases and J 1 base, with 12 bases left between them. What was sequenced was PBMCs. J is TRBJ1-2 and V is TRBV6-5; D is uncertain. The clonotype comes from a woman aged 25 to 39 in good health and CMV-seropositive. CDR3 in amino acids: CASSYSIPAGNYGYTF. The CDR3 bases are TGTGCCAGCAGTTACTCGATTCCGGCGGGTAACTATGGCTACACCTTC.